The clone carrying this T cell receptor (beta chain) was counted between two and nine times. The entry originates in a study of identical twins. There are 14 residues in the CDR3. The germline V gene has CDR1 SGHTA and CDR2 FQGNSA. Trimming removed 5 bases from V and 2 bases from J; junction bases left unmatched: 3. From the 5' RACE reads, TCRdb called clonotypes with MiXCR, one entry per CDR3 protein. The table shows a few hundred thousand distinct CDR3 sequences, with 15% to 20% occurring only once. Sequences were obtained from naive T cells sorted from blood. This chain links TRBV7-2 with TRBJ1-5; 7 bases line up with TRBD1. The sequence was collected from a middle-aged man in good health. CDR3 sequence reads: CASSRGQRNQPQHF. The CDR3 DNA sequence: TGTGCCAGCAGCCGGGGACAGCGCAATCAGCCCCAGCATTTT.